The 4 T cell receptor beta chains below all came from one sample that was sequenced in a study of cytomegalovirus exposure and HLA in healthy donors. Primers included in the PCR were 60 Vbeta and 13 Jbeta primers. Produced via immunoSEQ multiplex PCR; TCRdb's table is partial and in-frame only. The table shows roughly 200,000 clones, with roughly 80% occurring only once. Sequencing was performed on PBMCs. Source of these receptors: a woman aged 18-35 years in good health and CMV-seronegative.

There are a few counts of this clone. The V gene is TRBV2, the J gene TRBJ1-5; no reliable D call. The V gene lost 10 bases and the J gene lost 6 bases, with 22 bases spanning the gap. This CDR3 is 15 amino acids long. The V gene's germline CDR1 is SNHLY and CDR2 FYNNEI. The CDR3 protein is CATGWGVGVGQPQHF. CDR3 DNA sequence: TGTGCCACCGGTTGGGGAGTTGGGGTAGGTCAGCCCCAGCATTTT.

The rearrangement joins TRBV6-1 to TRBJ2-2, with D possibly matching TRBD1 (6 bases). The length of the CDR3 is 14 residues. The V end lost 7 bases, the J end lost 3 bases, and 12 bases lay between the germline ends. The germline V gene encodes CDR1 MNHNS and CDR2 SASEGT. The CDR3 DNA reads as TGTGCCAGCACCAGGCCAGGGGACACCGGGGAGCTGTTTTTT. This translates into CASTRPGDTGELFF.

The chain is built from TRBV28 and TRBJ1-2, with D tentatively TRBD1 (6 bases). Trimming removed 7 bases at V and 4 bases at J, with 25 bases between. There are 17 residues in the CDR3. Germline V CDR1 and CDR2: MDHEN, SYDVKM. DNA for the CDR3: TGTGCCAGCAACATCCTCCTGGGGGCAGGAGCTGTCTATGGCTACACCTTC. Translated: CASNILLGAGAVYGYTF.

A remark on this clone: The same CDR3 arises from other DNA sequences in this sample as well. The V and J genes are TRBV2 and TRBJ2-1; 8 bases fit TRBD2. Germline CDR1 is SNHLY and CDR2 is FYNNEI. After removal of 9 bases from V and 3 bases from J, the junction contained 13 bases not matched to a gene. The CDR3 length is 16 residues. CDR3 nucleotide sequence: TGTGCCAGAGGGACTAGTGCGTCGACACGCTACAATGAGCAGTTCTTC. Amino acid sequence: CARGTSASTRYNEQFF.